The present TCR beta chain was sequenced within a study of cytomegalovirus exposure and HLA in healthy donors. General study points: Listed as cytomegalovirus-associated were around 160 TCR beta chains. Being productive about 87% or about 30% of the time was typical of most TCR beta V segments in an earlier analysis.

As to this clone: What it binds is unknown. One end of the junction varies from germline; a read error may be responsible.

PCR amplification relied on 60 Vbeta primers (plus 13 Jbeta primers). Clones were read by immunoSEQ multiplex PCR, and TCRdb kept only the in-frame ones, dropping some. This table has around 150,000 clones, around 83% appearing once. Germline V gene sequence: CDR1 SGHRS, CDR2 YFSETQ. The CDR3 has 16 amino acids. Nominally healthy donors provided the samples, though records likely missed some immune exposures. V gene TRBV5-1 combines with J gene TRBJ1-4; D unresolved. The clonotype comes from a man in his fifties or sixties in good health and CMV-seropositive. The sequenced sample consisted of PBMCs. The CDR3 region has the DNA TGCGCCAGCAGCCTTGGAGGTAGCTCAACTACTGAAAAACTGTTTTTT. Amino acid sequence: CASSLGGSSTTEKLFF. The full variable domain, its missing parts supplied by reference TRBV5-1 and TRBJ1-4, is KAGVTQTPRYLIKTRGQQVTLSCSPISGHRSVSWYQQTPGQGLQFLFEYFSETQRNKGNFPGRFSGRQFSNSRSEMNVSTLELGDSALYLCASSLGGSSTTEKLFFGSGTQLSVL.